The 27 T cell receptor beta chains below come from one sample, sequenced in a study of shared clonotypes between healthy human individuals. Clones were read by immunoSEQ multiplex PCR, and TCRdb kept only the in-frame ones, dropping some. The data show approximately 2,200,000 clones, more than 85% seen once. CD45RO-negative CD8 cells positively selected for CCR7 made up the naive population, which excluded terminally differentiated effector memory CD45RA+ cells. Sequences were obtained from naive CD8+ T cells from PBMCs. The receptors here all came from a man aged 18 to 30 in good health. Some clones in this sample may be carry-over from other donors' samples.

A single count supports this clone. The V call is TRBV7-2, the J call TRBJ2-7; the match to TRBD1 covers 10 bases. Germline CDR1 SGHTA, CDR2 FQGNSA. CDR3 length equals 16 residues. J was trimmed by 0 bases and V by 5 bases; bases with no gene match: 7. DNA of the CDR3: TGTGCCAGCAGCGCCAGGGACAGGGGCTACTCCTACGAGCAGTACTTC. Residues: CASSARDRGYSYEQYF.

The chain combines TRBV2 with TRBJ1-1; no reliable D call. Germline V gene lookup returns CDR1 SNHLY and CDR2 FYNNEI. The CDR3 length is 16 residues. Trimming took off 2 bases at V and 0 bases at J, with 13 bases between the two ends. DNA for the CDR3: TGTGCCAGCAGTGAACCCAGGACTCCCTTGAACACTGAAGCTTTCTTT. It translates to CASSEPRTPLNTEAFF.

This chain links TRBV7-9 with TRBJ2-7; 9 nucleotides match TRBD2. V was pared by 4 bases and J by 4 bases, with 5 bases of the junction left unmatched. This CDR3 is 14 amino acids long. Germline CDR1 and CDR2: SEHNR and FQNEAQ (reference sequence). CDR3 sequence: CASSSSGKGYEQYF. For the CDR3, the DNA is TGTGCCAGCAGCTCTAGCGGGAAGGGATACGAGCAGTACTTC.

The chain joins TRBV6-1 to TRBJ2-1, with 7 bases matching TRBD2. This CDR3 contains 17 residues. V lost 2 bases to trimming and J lost 5 bases; unmatched junction nucleotides: 12. Germline-derived CDR1 and CDR2 are MNHNS and SASEGT. The CDR3 coding sequence is TGTGCCAGCAGTGAACCCTGGGGACTACCCCTAGACAATGAGCAGTTCTTC. Residues: CASSEPWGLPLDNEQFF.

The V call is TRBV2, the J call TRBJ2-3, with unresolved D. Germline-derived CDR1 and CDR2 are SNHLY and FYNNEI. Trimming took 10 bases from V and 5 from J, leaving 13 bases between them. This CDR3 region has 12 residues. The CDR3 sequence: CATITSGDTQYF. The DNA of the CDR3 is TGTGCCACCATCACGTCGGGAGATACGCAGTATTTT.

The chain recombines TRBV9 with TRBJ2-7; 10 nucleotides line up with TRBD1. V lost 4 bases and J lost 6; bases outside the gene matches: 10. This CDR3 is 15 amino acids long. Per germline, CDR1 SGDLS and CDR2 YYNGEE. CDR3 sequence: CASSPRPGQGSEQYF. The CDR3 region has the DNA TGTGCCAGCAGCCCCAGACCGGGACAGGGGAGCGAGCAGTACTTC.

This chain connects TRBV19 to TRBJ1-1; tentative D call: TRBD1 (6 bases). V was clipped by 2 bases and J by 6 bases, with 16 bases between them. The V gene's germline CDR1 is LNHDA and CDR2 SQIVND (reference sequence). The CDR3 spans 15 residues. The CDR3 DNA is TGTGCCAGTAGTATACGGGGGGCGGTGATGGCTGAAGCTTTCTTT. It translates to CASSIRGAVMAEAFF.

The J gene is TRBJ1-4, the V gene TRBV2, with 10 bases fitting TRBD1. The CDR3 length is 15 residues. V gave up 3 bases and J gave up 5 bases; unmatched junction bases: 3. CDR1 is SNHLY, CDR2 FYNNEI, per germline. The CDR3 sequence is CASSDRTGGNEKLFF. The CDR3 DNA reads TGTGCCAGCAGTGATCGGACAGGGGGAAATGAAAAACTGTTTTTT.

CDR3 in DNA: TGTGCCAGCAGTTTATGGGGAGTTACTTACAATGAGCAGTTCTTC. Protein product: CASSLWGVTYNEQFF. V is TRBV27 and J is TRBJ2-1; weak D call: TRBD2 (5 bases). The CDR3 has 15 amino acids. Trimming took 1 base from V and 4 from J, leaving 11 bases between them. The germline CDR1 and CDR2 sequences are MNHEY and SMNVEV (reference sequence).

The V call is TRBV7-9, the J call TRBJ2-5, with 9 bases fitting TRBD1. With V trimmed by 6 bases and J by 3 bases, 2 bases remained unmatched. CDR1 and CDR2 (germline): SEHNR, FQNEAQ (reference sequence). The CDR3 sequence is 13 residues long. CDR3 loop: CASRRTGEETQYF. The CDR3 region has the DNA TGTGCCAGCAGGAGGACAGGGGAAGAGACCCAGTACTTC.

V usage is TRBV6-1 and J usage is TRBJ1-5, with D perhaps TRBD1 (5 bases). The CDR3 extends over 15 amino acids. From germline, CDR1 is MNHNS and CDR2 SASEGT. V shed 0 bases and J shed 5 bases, with 11 bases lying between them. The CDR3 here is CASSEAPGRDQPQHF. The CDR3 region has the DNA TGTGCCAGCAGTGAAGCTCCAGGGCGAGATCAGCCCCAGCATTTT.

The V call is TRBV7-9, the J call TRBJ2-3, with TRBD2 matching over 11 bases. CDR1 is SEHNR, CDR2 FQNEAQ, per germline (reference sequence). The CDR3 sequence is 17 residues long. V lost 0 bases to trimming and J lost 5 bases; unmatched junction nucleotides: 7. In nucleotides, the CDR3 is TGTGCCAGCAGCTTAGCCGAACTAGCGGGAGTCCAAGATACGCAGTATTTT. It translates to CASSLAELAGVQDTQYF.

This clone was counted between two and nine times. The chain joins TRBV30 to TRBJ1-1; no clear D. In germline, CDR1 is GTSNPN, CDR2 SVGIG (reference sequence). The CDR3 spans 10 residues. With 5 bases removed from V and 7 bases from J, the gap between germline ends came to 8 bases. In nucleotides, the CDR3 is TGTGCCTGGGGTGGAGGTGAAGCTTTCTTT. Translation gives CAWGGGEAFF.

A single count supports this clone. This chain uses TRBV9 with TRBJ2-1; 12 bases match TRBD1. Looked up from germline, CDR1 is SGDLS and CDR2 is YYNGEE. The CDR3 is made up of 16 amino acids. V lost 1 base, J lost 8 bases, and 7 bases stayed unmatched. The CDR3 here is CASSVYGGQGADEQFF. The CDR3 region has the DNA TGTGCCAGCAGCGTATATGGGGGACAGGGGGCTGATGAGCAGTTCTTC.

V gene TRBV14 combines with J gene TRBJ1-4; D gene unclear. The CDR3 has 16 amino acids. Trimming cost V 0 bases and J 4 bases, with 12 bases left between them. Germline CDR1 is SGHDN and CDR2 is FVKESK. The CDR3 DNA follows: TGTGCCAGCAGCCAAGAGCGTGGGCACGATAATGAAAAACTGTTTTTT. Its translation is CASSQERGHDNEKLFF.

On this clone itself: The sample has other DNA sequences that encode this CDR3 too. The chain joins TRBV11-2 to TRBJ2-1, with unresolved D. Germline V gives CDR1 SGHAT, CDR2 FQNNGV. The CDR3 loop spans 11 amino acids. Deletions cut 1 base from V and 9 bases from J, with 4 bases between. The CDR3 sequence: CASSLGVEQFF. The CDR3 DNA reads TGTGCCAGCAGCTTAGGGGTTGAGCAGTTCTTC.

The V call is TRBV27, the J call TRBJ2-3; a weak D match, TRBD1 (5 bases). V shed 6 bases and J shed 0 bases, with 22 bases lying between them. This CDR3 has 18 amino acids. CDR1 and CDR2 from the germline V gene are MNHEY and SMNVEV (reference sequence). Here the CDR3 reads CASRSGFRLSTSTDTQYF. CDR3 nucleotide sequence: TGTGCCAGCAGGTCAGGGTTTCGTCTGAGCACAAGCACAGATACGCAGTATTTT.

The chain combines TRBV19 with TRBJ1-1, with D perhaps TRBD1 (6 bases). Germline assignment: CDR1 LNHDA and CDR2 SQIVND (reference sequence). The CDR3 spans 14 residues. The ends were cut back, 5 bases at V and 0 bases at J, with 10 bases in the middle. CDR3 in DNA: TGTGCCAGTAGTCCGGGACATATGAACACTGAAGCTTTCTTT. Translating gives CASSPGHMNTEAFF.

The chain links TRBV5-6 to TRBJ1-4; weak D call: TRBD1 (5 bases). From germline, CDR1 is SGHDT and CDR2 YYEEEE. Trimming took 3 bases from V and 4 from J, leaving 13 bases between them. The CDR3 has 15 amino acids. The CDR3 here is CASSSIREINEKLFF. The CDR3 nucleotides read TGTGCCAGCAGCTCCATCAGGGAAATTAATGAAAAACTGTTTTTT.

This chain links TRBV13 with TRBJ2-3, with 11 positions matching TRBD2. With V trimmed by 4 bases and J by 2 bases, 5 bases remained unmatched. The CDR3 is 16 residues long. In germline, CDR1 is PRHDT, CDR2 FYEKMQ (reference sequence). This CDR3 is CASSSRLAGNTDTQYF. The CDR3 coding sequence is TGTGCCAGCAGCTCCCGACTAGCGGGGAACACAGATACGCAGTATTTT.

This clone was picked up one time. The gene calls are TRBV5-6 and TRBJ1-6; weak D call: TRBD1 (5 bases). From germline, CDR1 is SGHDT and CDR2 YYEEEE. The CDR3 runs to 13 residues. Trimming cost V 3 bases and J 8 bases, with 9 bases left between them. The CDR3 nucleotides are TGTGCCAGCAGCTCCGGGGCTCATTCACCCCTCCACTTT. This encodes CASSSGAHSPLHF.

V usage is TRBV29-1 and J usage is TRBJ1-2; TRBD1 agrees at 7 bases. Trimming at V came to 7 bases and at J to 4 bases, leaving 12 bases not matched to a gene. The CDR3 runs to 14 residues. The V gene's germline CDR1 is SQVTM and CDR2 ANQGSEA. In DNA, the CDR3 is TGCAGCGCCATGCCAGGGGGAGCTTCCTATGGCTACACCTTC. Translated: CSAMPGGASYGYTF.

The chain carries TRBV7-9 and TRBJ2-7, with D possibly being TRBD1 (5 bases). Per germline, CDR1 SEHNR and CDR2 FQNEAQ (reference sequence). This CDR3 contains 13 residues. Trimming took 5 bases from V and 3 from J, leaving 11 bases between them. CDR3 loop: CASSGSGYYEQYF. The CDR3 DNA follows: TGTGCCAGCAGCGGCTCAGGGTACTACGAGCAGTACTTC.

The chain links TRBV5-1 to TRBJ2-2, with TRBD1 identical over 7 bases. Germline trimming cut 1 base from V and 2 bases from J; bases unmatched to any gene: 2. CDR1 and CDR2 from the germline V gene are SGHRS and YFSETQ. The length of the CDR3 is 15 residues. The CDR3 spells CASSLTGVNTGELFF. The CDR3 coding sequence is TGCGCCAGCAGCTTGACAGGGGTCAACACCGGGGAGCTGTTTTTT.

The genes are TRBV7-9 and TRBJ2-3; 7 nucleotides line up with TRBD2. Trimming removed 6 bases from V and 1 base from J; junction bases left unmatched: 1. The CDR3 is 13 amino acids. Germline V gives CDR1 SEHNR, CDR2 FQNEAQ (reference sequence). CDR3 protein: CASSGGGTDTQYF. The CDR3, as DNA: TGTGCCAGCAGTGGGGGGGGCACAGATACGCAGTATTTT.

In the case of this clone: The junction and the germline gene differ at one end; a read error may be behind it. V is TRBV7-9 and J is TRBJ2-1, with D tentatively TRBD1 (5 bases). CDR1 SEHNR and CDR2 FQNEAQ come from the germline V gene (reference sequence). The CDR3 consists of 12 residues. CDR3 sequence reads: CLGENSYNEQFF. DNA for the CDR3: TGCCTAGGGGAAAACTCCTACAATGAGCAGTTCTTC.

This CDR3 is CASSTGTGSVTEAFF. CDR3 DNA sequence: TGTGCCAGTAGTACCGGGACAGGGTCGGTCACTGAAGCTTTCTTT. V gene TRBV19 combines with J gene TRBJ1-1; 9 bases are shared with TRBD1. Losses at the gene ends were 4 bases for V and 4 bases for J; bases not matched to a gene: 7. This CDR3 spans 15 amino acids. CDR1 LNHDA and CDR2 SQIVND come from the germline V gene (reference sequence).